This T cell receptor (beta chain) was captured in a study of beta chain features in type 1 diabetes. Study findings and constraints: TCRB CDR3s were moderately but significantly shorter in Type 1 diabetes patients in all four CD4+ subsets. Over-representation of high TCR-expressing cells was a possible consequence of cDNA sequencing.

A CD45RO/CCR7/CD25/CD127/CD95/CD27 panel sorted naive, central memory, regulatory and stem cell-like memory CD4+ cells. On this clone itself: No antigen is known for it.

Every isolated RNA sample was fully reverse transcribed, so sequencing captured expressed TCRB transcripts. Profiled with immunoSEQ multiplex PCR; TCRdb holds only in-frame clones, not every one. The table shows hundreds of thousands of clones, with around 15% occurring only once. Between the trimmed V and J ends, which lost 2 bases and 0 bases, there was a span of 5 bases. This CDR3 comprises 15 residues. Germline V gene sequence: CDR1 MNHEY, CDR2 SMNVEV (reference sequence). Sample: naive CD4+ T cells from blood. The origin of this receptor is a man aged 18 to 29 with type 1 diabetes. The chain couples TRBV27 to TRBJ1-6, with D hard to call. CDR3 sequence (DNA): TGTGCCAGCAGTTTAAGGAGCTCCTATAATTCACCCCTCCACTTT. Translation gives CASSLRSSYNSPLHF.